The present TCR beta chain was sequenced within a study of shared clonotypes between healthy human individuals. Study-wide results and limits: Read depth was anticipated to influence clonotype sharing among donors. Clonotypes shared by all four donors outscored non-shared clonotypes in generation probability.

An even split of each subset's genomic DNA across several immunoSEQ plates was performed. TCRdb's table, derived via immunoSEQ multiplex PCR, lists solely in-frame clones and lacks some. Of about 2 million clones in the sample, 85% to 95% were seen once. The CDR3 consists of 12 residues. The germline CDR1 and CDR2 sequences are MNHNY and SVGAGI (reference sequence). Points on this clone: No antigen is known for it. A junction end diverges from the germline sequence, so it may reflect a read error.

This chain uses TRBV6-6 with TRBJ1-2, with 8 bases identical to TRBD1. Sequenced: naive CD4+ T cells sorted from blood. Sample subset: CD45RA+ positively selected. This receptor was identified in a man aged 18 to 35 in good health. DNA for the CDR3: TGTGCCAGCAGTAGTGGACAGGGAAGGGGTGTGTTC. It translates to CASSSGQGRGVF.